Described below is a single TCR beta chain sequence and its context. Its target is not known. This specimen comes from a study of CD8 T cells in ankylosing spondylitis. A quantitative 5'-RACE method, one with molecular barcodes, was used to make TCR beta libraries. One entry per CDR3 protein results from TCRdb running MiXCR on the 5' RACE reads. This table holds about 240,000 distinct CDR3 sequences, approximately 11% found once. General study results and limits: Relatively scarce in peripheral blood, disease-linked clones were CD8+. Existing reports had already noted some motif variants in reactive arthritis synovial fluid and blood.

This TCR was sampled from a male donor with ankylosing spondylitis or in good health (not recorded which). The sample was blood, either unsorted or a sorted T cell fraction (not recorded which).

The CDR3 DNA reads TGCAGCGTTGAGGAGGGGGTCTATGGCTACACCTTC. Translating gives CSVEEGVYGYTF. The V and J genes are TRBV29-1 and TRBJ1-2; the D gene is possibly TRBD1 (6 bases). V was pared by 3 bases and J by 4 bases, with 9 bases between. This CDR3 has 12 residues. Germline assignment: CDR1 SQVTM and CDR2 ANQGSEA.